One T cell receptor (beta chain) is described in this entry. As yet, its antigen is unknown. This CDR3 has 15 residues. V dropped 5 bases and J dropped 6; count of bases not matched to a gene: 9. Per the germline V gene, CDR1 is SGHNT and CDR2 is YENEEA. Some clones are missing from TCRdb's copy, which holds only in-frame ones; the method was immunoSEQ multiplex PCR. The sample includes 95,000 to 130,000 clones, roughly 94% seen only once; the top ten take roughly 1.5%. This entry belongs to a study of siplizumab effects on memory and regulatory T cells. General study findings and limits: No more than a minor fraction of alloreactive clones could be traced back to unstimulated subsets. The alloresponse seemed to draw substantially on naive T cells, which appeared more diverse than memory cells. For mappable alloreactive CD4+ clones, the mean Treg-derived fraction was around 69% with siplizumab and under 35% in controls.

This chain connects TRBV11-3 to TRBJ2-1, with TRBD2 identical over 8 bases. Sequencing was performed on non-Treg CD4+ T cells sorted from blood. This receptor was identified in a human donor in good health. The CDR3 region is CASSPEGTSGNEQFF. DNA for the CDR3: TGTGCCAGCAGCCCCGAAGGGACTAGTGGCAATGAGCAGTTCTTC.